This T cell receptor beta chain was obtained from a study of shared T cell receptors in the human thymus. Between the trimmed V and J ends, which lost 1 base and 7 bases, there was a span of 12 bases. Germline V CDR1 and CDR2: SGHNT, YYREEE (reference sequence). This CDR3 comprises 14 residues. Assay: immunoSEQ multiplex PCR; the TCRdb copy retains only in-frame clones and omits some. Here the sample spans hundreds of thousands of clones, around 85% being singletons. These data also formed part of another study, on human thymus T cells.

The chain combines TRBV5-4 with TRBJ2-1, with D tentatively TRBD2 (6 bases). This receptor was taken from a girl in the first two years of life with a congenital heart defect. Specimen: thymocytes. The CDR3 DNA reads TGTGCCAGCAGCTTGTATGGGACTTCTAATGAGCAGTTCTTC. This sequence encodes CASSLYGTSNEQFF.